Listed below are T cell receptor beta chains from one sample, sequenced in a study of cytomegalovirus exposure and HLA in healthy donors. Only in-frame clones appear in the TCRdb table, and some are missing; sequencing was by immunoSEQ multiplex PCR. The data contain about 360,000 clones, roughly 88% of them singletons. Sequenced sample: PBMCs. These receptors were taken from a woman aged 18 to 35 in good health and CMV-seronegative. Both conserved end residues are part of each CDR3. D genes are given only for firm matches. Rows give clone size only sometimes, using once, few, many, or a class for an expanded clone.

d_call	j_call	v_call	clone_size	cdr3_nt	cdr3_aa
-	TRBJ2-7	TRBV6-1	-	TGTGCCAGCAGTGTTGTGGAGAGCCCCGACCACGAGCAGTACTTC	CASSVVESPDHEQYF
TRBD2	TRBJ2-5	TRBV27	-	TGTGCCAGCGCGGGGAGGCCGGCGGGGGACTTGGGGGAGACCCAGTACTTC	CASAGRPAGDLGETQYF
-	TRBJ2-5	TRBV5-4	-	TGTGCCAGCAGCCCTGAGAGTAGAGAGACCCAGTACTTC	CASSPESRETQYF
TRBD1	TRBJ2-1	TRBV5-6	-	TGTGCCAGCAGCCCGCGGGCGACAGGGGGTATCGATGAGCAGTTCTTC	CASSPRATGGIDEQFF
-	TRBJ2-3	TRBV9	-	TGTGCCAGCAGCGTAGGCAGGGCTGTGGATACGCAGTATTTT	CASSVGRAVDTQYF
TRBD2	TRBJ2-7	TRBV25-1	-	TGTGCCAGCAGTGAGGAGCGGGGCCCCTCCTACGAGCAGTACTTC	CASSEERGPSYEQYF
-	TRBJ2-2	TRBV6-1	-	TGTGCCAGCATCCCAGGGGAAACCGGGGAGCTGTTTTTT	CASIPGETGELFF
TRBD2	TRBJ2-3	TRBV9	-	TGTGCCAGCAGCGGGCCTAGCGGGCTCACAGATACGCAGTATTTT	CASSGPSGLTDTQYF
TRBD1	TRBJ1-4	TRBV30	-	TGTGCCTGGAGTTTATCCGGGACAGGAGGCGAAAAACTGTTTTTT	CAWSLSGTGGEKLFF
TRBD1	TRBJ1-2	TRBV28	-	TGTGCCAGTACCACCACAGGGGCAGCTAACTATGGCTACACCTTC	CASTTTGAANYGYTF
-	TRBJ2-5	TRBV2	once	TGTGCCAGCACAACCGGTGAGGTTGAGACCCAGTACTTC	CASTTGEVETQYF
-	TRBJ2-2	TRBV2	-	TGTGCCAGCAGTGGGGGGGGCGGATGGTCCTCACCCGGGGAGCTGTTTTTT	CASSGGGGWSSPGELFF
TRBD1	TRBJ2-7	TRBV18	-	TGTGCCAGCTCACCCCTCCAGGACAGGGGGACAGGGCAGTACTTC	CASSPLQDRGTGQYF
TRBD2	TRBJ2-2	TRBV7-8	-	TGTGCCAGCAGGCCTAGCGGGAGTCGCGGCGGGGAGCTGTTTTTT	CASRPSGSRGGELFF
-	TRBJ1-1	TRBV19	-	TGTGCCAGTAATTTACAGGGCATGAACACTGAAGCTTTCTTT	CASNLQGMNTEAFF
TRBD1	TRBJ1-4	TRBV29-1	-	TGCAGCGTTCTCGACAGGGTCAGACTGTTTTTT	CSVLDRVRLFF
-	TRBJ1-2	TRBV5-6	-	TGTGCCAGCAGCTGGTTACAGGCAATCTATGGCTACACCTTC	CASSWLQAIYGYTF
TRBD1	TRBJ2-7	TRBV19	once	TGTGCCAGTAGCCGGGACAGGGGGTCCTACGAGCAGTACTTC	CASSRDRGSYEQYF
-	TRBJ2-7	TRBV6-5	-	TGTGCCAGCAGCAGGCAGTTGGAAAAGCAGTACTTC	CASSRQLEKQYF
TRBD2	TRBJ2-1	TRBV27	-	TGTGCCAGCAGACCACTAGCGGGAGCCTACAATGAGCAGTTCTTC	CASRPLAGAYNEQFF
TRBD2	TRBJ2-1	TRBV5-5	-	TGTGCCAGCAGCTTGTCGGCGGGAGGGTCGCACAATGAGCAGTTCTTC	CASSLSAGGSHNEQFF
-	TRBJ2-7	TRBV28	-	TGTGCCAGCAGCCAGGGTCCTACCAGCTCCTACGAGCAGTACTTC	CASSQGPTSSYEQYF
-	TRBJ1-1	TRBV30	once	TGTGCCTGGAGTGTACTCCGTCTGCGGAACACTGAAGCTTTCTTT	CAWSVLRLRNTEAFF
-	TRBJ1-5	TRBV4-1	once	TGCGCCAGCAGCCAAGATGGGTACAGGCACCAGCCCCAGCATTTT	CASSQDGYRHQPQHF
TRBD2	TRBJ2-1	TRBV27	-	TGTGCCAGCAGTTTTGGAACTAGCGGGATCGGTAATGAGCAGTTCTTC	CASSFGTSGIGNEQFF
TRBD1	TRBJ2-7	TRBV5-6	-	TGTGCCAGCAGCCTTGGACAGGGGAATGGCTACGAGCAGTACTTC	CASSLGQGNGYEQYF
TRBD1	TRBJ1-2	TRBV5-6	-	TGTGCCAGCAGACCCCGGGACAGGGGCGTCTATGGCTACACCTTC	CASRPRDRGVYGYTF
-	TRBJ2-1	TRBV2	-	TGTGCCAGCAAAGGCGGATACAATGAGCAGTTCTTC	CASKGGYNEQFF
-	TRBJ2-5	TRBV19	-	TGTGCCAGTAGTGCACTGGACTCATCCTCGGGGGAGACCCAGTACTTC	CASSALDSSSGETQYF
-	TRBJ2-7	TRBV6-5	-	TGTGCCAGCAGTCAAGTAAGGAGCGGATACGAGCAGTACTTC	CASSQVRSGYEQYF
TRBD2	TRBJ2-3	TRBV28	-	TGTGCCAGCAGGGGCCTTTGGCGGGGGGCCCGCGATGATACGCAGTATTTT	CASRGLWRGARDDTQYF
-	TRBJ1-5	TRBV27	-	TGTGCCAGCAGTTTATCTCGGGTCGGGCAGCCCCAGCATTTT	CASSLSRVGQPQHF
TRBD2	TRBJ2-7	TRBV4-1	-	TGCGCCAGCAGCCAAGGATCAATCGGGGGGAACGAGCAGTACTTC	CASSQGSIGGNEQYF
TRBD2	TRBJ2-3	TRBV6-5	-	TGTGCCAGCACCCCTCTTAGCGGGGGGGCAGATACGCAGTATTTT	CASTPLSGGADTQYF
TRBD2	TRBJ2-3	TRBV19	once	TGTGCCAGTAGTGCGACTAGCGGGAGCCGGACAGATACGCAGTATTTT	CASSATSGSRTDTQYF
-	TRBJ1-5	TRBV7-9	-	TGTGCCAGCAGCTTAAGAGGAATAGCCCAGCATTTT	CASSLRGIAQHF
-	TRBJ2-1	TRBV7-2	-	TGTGCCAGCAGCCGTCCCGGGACTGTTTACAATGAGCAGTTCTTC	CASSRPGTVYNEQFF
-	TRBJ1-2	TRBV7-6	-	TGTGCCAGCAGCCTAACCCCCTTCAAGACAGATGGCTACACCTTC	CASSLTPFKTDGYTF
-	TRBJ2-3	TRBV2	-	TGTGCCAGCAAAGGGGGGGACGCAGATACGCAGTATTTT	CASKGGDADTQYF
-	TRBJ1-1	TRBV27	-	TGTGCCAGCAGTTTACTGGGGCGTGAAGCTTTCTTT	CASSLLGREAFF
TRBD2	TRBJ2-7	TRBV29-1	-	TGCAGCGTTCCCCTAGCGGGCTCCTACGAGCAGTACTTC	CSVPLAGSYEQYF
TRBD1	TRBJ1-2	TRBV27	-	TGTGCCAGCAGAATACTGCGGACAGGGAGCAACTATGGCTACACCTTC	CASRILRTGSNYGYTF